This T cell receptor beta chain originates from a study of T-cell memory formation after mild COVID-19 (TCRdb year 2021). About the investigation overall: TCR sequence clusters from the two donors were found to be largely donor specific. The cohort comprised two young, previously healthy adult volunteers, one female and one male. T-cell clones expanding and contracting after mild COVID-19 in a couple of donors were tracked by longitudinal TCRalpha and TCRbeta repertoire sequencing. The full study reports these points: The detection of some responding clones in pre-infection memory suggests that pre-existing cross-reactive memory T cells joined the SARS-CoV-2 response. The study covered only a couple of mild cases, and larger cohorts including severe cases with pre-infection samples were considered necessary. SARS-CoV-2 specificity was not confirmed for the second-wave clones peaking on day 37. Balanced CD4/CD8 phenotypes were observed for clones contracting from day 15 to 85, whereas a bias towards CD4+ was observed for a second wave of clones expanding from day 15 to 37. Contracting CD4+ clones turned up mainly in the CM and EM memory subsets, whereas EMRA was where CD8+ clones were enriched.

V ends up 0 bases short and J 3 bases short, with an unmatched junction base count of 7. The CDR3 goes from the cysteine to the phenylalanine over 17 residues. Only CDR3 DNA is held: 51 bases, read in frame from base 1. Ficoll-Paque density gradient centrifugation was used to isolate PBMCs. The run used an Illumina NovaSeq 6000. Using 5'RACE with constant-segment primers, TCRalpha and TCRbeta cDNA libraries were constructed, with sample barcodes and unique molecular identifiers added in the process. Trizol reagent was used to extract RNA from every sample. Library amplification was performed in two PCR steps, and a second sample barcode and Illumina TruSeq adapters were introduced in the second step. The libraries were sequenced on an Illumina NovaSeq using 2 x 150 bp paired-end reads. For the original study's pipeline: Demultiplexing of reads and collapsing into UMI-guided consensus sequences were performed with migec v1.2.7. Using mixcr v2.1.11, UMI consensuses were aligned to TRA and TRB V and J templates and then assembled into clonotypes. Expanded or contracted clonotypes were those called significant by both edgeR and NoisET, with noise models trained on biological replicates. edgeR calls used a false discovery rate-adjusted p below 0.01 and a log2 fold-change threshold of 1. As an exploratory analysis of dynamics, max-normalized trajectories of the 1000 most abundant clonotypes were examined with PCA combined with hierarchical clustering. Separately sequenced CD4+ and CD8+ repertoires were used to assign a CD4 or CD8 phenotype to each responding clone. Using fastp at Q25 and MiXCR, TCRdb reprocessed the public reads and kept productive beta chains. Each CDR3 protein appears once, grouped with its most common genes and DNA. None of the V and J calls come from the authors' own analysis; TCRdb made them. This sample gives 550,000 to 650,000 distinct CDR3 sequences in total; roughly a sixth of them show up just once. The ten largest make up roughly 7.7% of the sample.

This clonotype was counted only a few times. Which antigen it targets is not known. Base qualities are not at hand, and no much larger clone is one base apart. The chain was built from TRBV12-3 or TRBV12-4 and TRBJ1-5; 8 central bases correspond to TRBD1. Source material: PBMCs or a T cell subset sorted from them (not recorded which). The source of this sequence is an adult woman who had mild COVID-19 (a few samples of this study predate the infection). The sample titles of this study are shuffled in the database, so cell type and time point are left out; the donor was told from shared clones. The nucleotide sequence is given as TGTGCCAGCAGTTTAGCCCCGCTGACAGGGGTCAATCAGCCCCAGCATTTT. Translation gives CASSLAPLTGVNQPQHF.